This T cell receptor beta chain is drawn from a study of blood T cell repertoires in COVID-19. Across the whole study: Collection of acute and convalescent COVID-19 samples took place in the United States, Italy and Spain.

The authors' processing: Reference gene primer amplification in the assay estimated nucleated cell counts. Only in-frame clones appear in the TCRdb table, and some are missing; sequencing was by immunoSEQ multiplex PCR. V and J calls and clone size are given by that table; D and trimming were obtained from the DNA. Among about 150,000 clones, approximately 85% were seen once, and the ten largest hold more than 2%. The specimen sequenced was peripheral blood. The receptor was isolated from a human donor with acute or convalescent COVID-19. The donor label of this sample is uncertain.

The CDR3 is CASSFSGLSGNTIYF. In nucleotides, the CDR3 is TGTGCCAGCAGCTTTAGCGGACTCTCTGGAAACACCATATATTTT. The rearrangement uses TRBV11-2 and TRBJ1-3; D is unclear. The CDR3 runs to 15 residues. V dropped 3 bases and J dropped 0 bases, with 9 bases sitting between them. Germline V gene lookup returns CDR1 SGHAT and CDR2 FQNNGV.